These 29 T cell receptor beta chains were sequenced from one sample in a study of cytomegalovirus exposure and HLA in healthy donors. PCR primers comprised 60 Vbeta and 13 Jbeta primers. This table comes from immunoSEQ multiplex PCR, and its TCRdb copy is limited to in-frame clones, with some not included. Of over 200,000 clones detected, about 78% appear once; the ten largest clones hold over 3.5%. Sequencing used PBMCs. These receptor sequences come from a male donor in good health and CMV-seronegative.

In this sample, this clone turned up a few times. V usage is TRBV7-7 and J usage is TRBJ2-2; 7 bases align to TRBD2. The germline V gene has CDR1 SSHAT and CDR2 FNYEAQ (reference sequence). The CDR3 contains 14 residues. The V gene end was trimmed by 5 bases and the J gene end by 3 bases; junction bases not matched to a gene: 3. CDR3 amino acids: CASSRDYDTGELFF. DNA for the CDR3: TGTGCCAGCAGCCGGGACTACGACACCGGGGAGCTGTTTTTT.

This rearrangement joins TRBV5-1 to TRBJ1-1, with 7 bases aligning to TRBD1. The CDR3 has 16 amino acids. The V gene end was trimmed by 5 bases and the J gene end by 0 bases; junction bases not matched to a gene: 10. The germline V gene has CDR1 SGHRS and CDR2 YFSETQ. CDR3 residues: CASSFRRDSMNTEAFF. The CDR3 DNA is TGCGCCAGCAGTTTCCGACGGGACAGCATGAACACTGAAGCTTTCTTT.

Details on this clone: The sample contains more than one DNA sequence encoding this CDR3. This sequence joins TRBV5-1 and TRBJ2-3; the D is unclear. This CDR3 has 12 residues. V was pared by 1 base and J by 6 bases, with 6 bases between. Looked up from germline, CDR1 is SGHRS and CDR2 is YFSETQ. The CDR3 reads CASSLIRDTQYF. CDR3 nucleotide sequence: TGCGCCAGCAGCTTGATCCGGGATACGCAGTATTTT.

DNA for the CDR3: TGTGCAAGTCGCGCGGGACAGGGTAACCAGCCCCAGCATTTT. This codes for CASRAGQGNQPQHF. The chain joins TRBV12-2 to TRBJ1-5; TRBD1 is taken as the D call from the table, unchecked against the DNA. TRBV12-2 is a pseudogene. The CDR3 loop spans 14 amino acids.

V and J are TRBV11-3 and TRBJ2-1; 8 nucleotides agree with TRBD2. The V gene's germline CDR1 is SGHNT and CDR2 YENEEA. The ends lost 5 bases at V and 3 bases at J; junction bases unmatched: 6. The CDR3 has 15 residues. The CDR3 DNA follows: TGTGCCAGCAGCCTATCCGGGACTAGCTACAATGAGCAGTTCTTC. Its translation: CASSLSGTSYNEQFF.

The chain has TRBV5-1 and TRBJ2-1; 10 bases agree with TRBD1. Looked up from germline, CDR1 is SGHRS and CDR2 is YFSETQ. The V segment lost 6 bases and the J segment 6 bases; nucleotides outside the gene matches: 6. This CDR3 contains 14 residues. CDR3 DNA: TGCGCCAGCATGGTCGGACAGGGGGTCAATGAGCAGTTCTTC. This encodes CASMVGQGVNEQFF.

J is TRBJ2-1 and V is TRBV30, with 10 bases lining up with TRBD2. CDR1 GTSNPN and CDR2 SVGIG come from the germline V gene (reference sequence). J was trimmed by 9 bases and V by 5 bases; bases with no gene match: 4. This CDR3 is built from 12 residues. CDR3 nucleotide sequence: TGTGCCTGGCTAGCGGGAGCGGGTGAGCAGTTCTTC. This codes for CAWLAGAGEQFF.

The chain employs TRBV6-5 and TRBJ2-2; D is uncertain. This CDR3 is 15 amino acids long. V was trimmed by 7 bases and J by 0 bases, leaving 12 bases between them. Germline loops: CDR1 MNHEY, CDR2 SVGAGI. The CDR3 here is CASIKEPANTGELFF. The CDR3 coding sequence is TGTGCCAGCATCAAAGAGCCTGCGAACACCGGGGAGCTGTTTTTT.

The rearrangement links TRBV7-8 to TRBJ2-7; a possible D gene is TRBD2 (6 bases). V gave up 1 base and J gave up 0 bases, with 10 bases separating them. Germline CDR1 SGHVS, CDR2 FQNEAQ. The CDR3 sequence is 15 residues long. CDR3 region: CASSLGGDPSYEQYF. The CDR3 coding sequence is TGTGCCAGCAGCTTAGGGGGGGATCCCTCCTACGAGCAGTACTTC.

This clone occurred a few times. The rearrangement links TRBV27 to TRBJ2-1, with 8 bases that match TRBD2. From germline, CDR1 is MNHEY and CDR2 SMNVEV (reference sequence). This CDR3 is built from 13 residues. Trimming removed 5 bases from V and 8 bases from J; junction bases left unmatched: 5. Written as DNA, the CDR3 is TGTGCCAGCAGTCCTAGCGGGCTGGATGAGCAGTTCTTC. Translating it yields CASSPSGLDEQFF.

This clone was detected once. The V and J genes are TRBV28 and TRBJ2-7; 10 bases line up with TRBD1. Germline assignment: CDR1 MDHEN and CDR2 SYDVKM. The trim removed 10 bases at V and 0 bases at J, leaving 3 bases unmatched. The CDR3 runs 13 residues. The CDR3 reads CATRTGGSYEQYF. The CDR3 DNA is TGTGCCACCCGGACAGGGGGCTCCTACGAGCAGTACTTC.

The genes are TRBV9 and TRBJ2-1; 7 bases match TRBD2. V lost 4 bases, J lost 5 bases, and 12 bases stayed unmatched. Germline values: CDR1 SGDLS, CDR2 YYNGEE. The CDR3 covers 16 residues. CDR3 loop: CASSIVSASGNNEQFF. Here the CDR3 DNA reads TGTGCCAGCAGCATAGTTTCGGCTAGCGGAAACAATGAGCAGTTCTTC.

The rearrangement uses TRBV7-3 and TRBJ2-7, with D maybe TRBD1 (6 bases). Trimming left V 9 bases short and J 7 bases short, with 22 bases between. CDR3 length: 14 amino acids. From germline, CDR1 is SGHTA and CDR2 FQGTGA. CDR3: CARTRDTIHMEQYF. The CDR3 nucleotides are TGTGCCAGAACCCGGGACACCATCCATATGGAGCAGTACTTC.

The chain couples TRBV5-1 to TRBJ2-7, with 11 bases identical to TRBD2. The CDR3 consists of 15 residues. Losses at the gene ends were 4 bases for V and 2 bases for J; bases not matched to a gene: 5. CDR1 is SGHRS and CDR2 is YFSETQ in the germline V gene. The CDR3 DNA reads as TGCGCCAGCAGCATAGGGACTAGCGGACCCTACGAGCAGTACTTC. Amino acid sequence: CASSIGTSGPYEQYF.

This chain's CDR3 is CASSVENSGSTGELFF. In DNA, the CDR3 is TGTGCCAGCAGCGTAGAGAATAGCGGTAGCACCGGGGAGCTGTTTTTT. The gene calls are TRBV9 and TRBJ2-2; tentatively, D is TRBD2 (6 bases). CDR1 and CDR2 from the germline V gene are SGDLS and YYNGEE. The CDR3 totals 16 residues. Trimming removed 0 bases from V and 4 bases from J, with 13 bases in between.

This rearrangement joins TRBV28 to TRBJ1-1; D call uncertain. The CDR3 length is 12 residues. From germline, CDR1 is MDHEN and CDR2 SYDVKM. V was trimmed by 8 bases and J by 0 bases, leaving 7 bases between them. CDR3 nucleotides: TGTGCCAGCGGGGAGGTGAACACTGAAGCTTTCTTT. Protein product: CASGEVNTEAFF.

In its sample, this clone was seen a few times. The chain recombines TRBV5-1 with TRBJ2-1, with D possibly matching TRBD2 (5 bases). The germline V gene encodes CDR1 SGHRS and CDR2 YFSETQ. The length of the CDR3 is 15 residues. V lost 1 base and J lost 4, with 12 bases in between. The CDR3 DNA sequence: TGCGCCAGCAGCTTGTCTCGGGGAGCTTACAATGAGCAGTTCTTC. Its protein is CASSLSRGAYNEQFF.

The rearrangement links TRBV4-1 to TRBJ2-1; 10 bases fit TRBD1. The CDR3 has 15 amino acids. V gave up 1 base and J gave up 8 bases; unmatched junction bases: 5. The V gene's germline CDR1 is MGHRA and CDR2 YSYEKL. The CDR3 reads CASSQVPGTGDEQFF. For the CDR3, the DNA is TGCGCCAGCAGCCAAGTCCCCGGGACAGGGGATGAGCAGTTCTTC.

For this clone: Its ends do not fully match the called genes, so a read error is possible. V usage is TRBV7-7 and J usage is TRBJ2-1; maybe TRBD1 (6 bases). This CDR3 is built from 13 residues. CDR1 SSHAT and CDR2 FNYEAQ come from the germline V gene (reference sequence). DNA of the CDR3: TGTGCCAGCAGCAAGAGACGGGACAATGAGCGGTTCTTC. This translates into CASSKRRDNERFF. The complete variable domain, with remaining parts taken from reference TRBV7-7 and TRBJ2-1, reads GAGVSQSPRYKVTKRGQDVTLRCDPISSHATLYWYQQALGQGPEFLTYFNYEAQPDKSGLPSDRFSAERPEGSISTLTIQRTEQRDSAMYRCASSKRRDNERFFGPGTRLTVL.

The chain links TRBV9 to TRBJ1-3, with a weak D call TRBD1 (5 bases). This CDR3 is built from 15 residues. The germline V gene encodes CDR1 SGDLS and CDR2 YYNGEE. Trimming removed 6 bases from V and 0 bases from J, with 13 bases in between. CDR3 protein: CASTGHFHSGNTIYF. CDR3 nucleotides: TGTGCCAGCACCGGACACTTCCACTCTGGAAACACCATATATTTT. Drawing the rest from reference TRBV9 and TRBJ1-3, the complete variable domain is DSGVTQTPKHLITATGQRVTLRCSPRSGDLSVYWYQQSLDQGLQFLIQYYNGEERAKGNILERFSAQQFPDLHSELNLSSLELGDSALYFCASTGHFHSGNTIYFGEGSWLTVV.

The chain joins TRBV27 to TRBJ2-7; 10 bases align to TRBD1. The germline CDR1 and CDR2 sequences are MNHEY and SMNVEV (reference sequence). The V and J ends lost 5 bases and 5 bases, in that order; junction bases with no gene match: 6. CDR3 length: 14 residues. DNA for the CDR3: TGTGCCAGCAGTCTGGGACAGGGGTACGACGAGCAGTACTTC. This encodes CASSLGQGYDEQYF.

The J gene is TRBJ1-1, the V gene TRBV5-1; 7 bases are shared with TRBD1. The germline CDR1 and CDR2 sequences are SGHRS and YFSETQ. CDR3 length equals 15 residues. Losses at the gene ends were 0 bases for V and 2 bases for J; bases not matched to a gene: 4. CDR3 protein: CASSLEGTANTEAFF. In nucleotides, the CDR3 is TGCGCCAGCAGCTTGGAAGGGACAGCTAACACTGAAGCTTTCTTT.

The chain combines TRBV25-1 with TRBJ2-4, with TRBD1 identical over 10 bases. Germline CDR1 MGHDK, CDR2 SYGVNS. The trim removed 3 bases at V and 5 bases at J, leaving 4 bases unmatched. This CDR3 has 15 amino acids. The CDR3 DNA sequence: TGTGCCAGCAGTGACGACAGGGGGCTTGAAAACATTCAGTACTTC. It specifies CASSDDRGLENIQYF.

This sequence joins TRBV14 and TRBJ2-2; 8 bases agree with TRBD1. With V trimmed by 0 bases and J by 5 bases, 5 bases remained unmatched. CDR1 and CDR2 from the germline V gene are SGHDN and FVKESK. CDR3 length: 16 amino acids. CDR3 bases: TGTGCCAGCAGCCAAGATCAGGGGGCGCGGACCGGGGAGCTGTTTTTT. Encoded protein: CASSQDQGARTGELFF.

The CDR3 is CASSPRGGTSYNEQFF. For the CDR3, the DNA is TGTGCCAGCAGCCCTAGGGGCGGGACCTCTTACAATGAGCAGTTCTTC. The chain links TRBV7-2 to TRBJ2-1; weak D call: TRBD2 (6 bases). The CDR3 is 16 residues long. Trimming shortened V by 5 bases and J by 4 bases, and 18 bases separated the two germline ends. Germline V gives CDR1 SGHTA, CDR2 FQGNSA.

V gene TRBV6-6 combines with J gene TRBJ2-7; TRBD2 is a possible D gene (5 bases). This CDR3 spans 10 amino acids. Germline V gene sequence: CDR1 MNHNY, CDR2 SVGAGI (reference sequence). Trimming left V 11 bases short and J 3 bases short, with 8 bases between. Here the CDR3 reads CAVGVYEQYF. CDR3 nucleotide sequence: TGTGCCGTCGGGGTCTACGAGCAGTACTTC.

The chain recombines TRBV6-6 with TRBJ2-5; 8 nucleotides line up with TRBD1. J lost 4 bases, V lost 7 bases, and 14 bases had no gene match. Germline loops: CDR1 MNHNY, CDR2 SVGAGI (reference sequence). CDR3 size: 16 residues. CDR3 sequence (DNA): TGTGCCAGCACCCCCCTGGGGCAGGGGGCTTTAGAGACCCAGTACTTC. Translating it yields CASTPLGQGALETQYF.

The V call is TRBV28, the J call TRBJ1-3; 7 bases align to TRBD1. V lost 5 bases, J lost 2 bases, and 6 bases stayed unmatched. Germline V gene data show CDR1 as MDHEN and CDR2 as SYDVKM. This CDR3 comprises 15 residues. For the CDR3, the DNA is TGTGCCAGCAGTGCCCGACAGGGAGCTGGAAACACCATATATTTT. Translation: CASSARQGAGNTIYF.

V is TRBV14 and J is TRBJ2-1; 10 nucleotides line up with TRBD2. CDR1 SGHDN and CDR2 FVKESK come from the germline V gene. The junction had 1 base not matched to a gene; V was cut back by 1 base and J by 7 bases. The CDR3 length is 14 residues. Written as DNA, the CDR3 is TGTGCCAGCAGCCAAGTTAGCGGGAGGAATGAGCAGTTCTTC. This codes for CASSQVSGRNEQFF. Drawing the rest from reference TRBV14 and TRBJ2-1, the complete variable domain is EAGVTQFPSHSVIEKGQTVTLRCDPISGHDNLYWYRRVMGKEIKFLLHFVKESKQDESGMPNNRFLAERTGGTYSTLKVQPAELEDSGVYFCASSQVSGRNEQFFGPGTRLTVL.